This T cell receptor beta chain was captured in a study of blood T cell repertoires in COVID-19. Study overall: The United States, Italy and Spain supplied acute and convalescent COVID-19 samples. PBMCs, B-cell-depleted T cells, or T cells provided the cDNA or gDNA that made up the material.

Authors' analysis steps: Cell counts per sample came from amplifying reference gene primers. TCRdb keeps only in-frame clones here, not all; method: immunoSEQ multiplex PCR. V, J and clone size reflect that table, while D and trimming were determined from the DNA. Among more than 95,000 clones listed, 82% were seen once. V gave up 9 bases and J gave up 1 base; unmatched junction bases: 7. This CDR3 has 16 amino acids. Germline V gene lookup returns CDR1 KGHDR and CDR2 SFDVKD. The chain is built from TRBV24-1 and TRBJ2-3; 12 bases match TRBD2. This TCR derives from an elderly woman with acute or convalescent COVID-19. Material for sequencing was peripheral blood. DNA for the CDR3: TGTGCCACCGCCCCTAGCGGGAGGGCCGGCACAGATACGCAGTATTTT. This codes for CATAPSGRAGTDTQYF.